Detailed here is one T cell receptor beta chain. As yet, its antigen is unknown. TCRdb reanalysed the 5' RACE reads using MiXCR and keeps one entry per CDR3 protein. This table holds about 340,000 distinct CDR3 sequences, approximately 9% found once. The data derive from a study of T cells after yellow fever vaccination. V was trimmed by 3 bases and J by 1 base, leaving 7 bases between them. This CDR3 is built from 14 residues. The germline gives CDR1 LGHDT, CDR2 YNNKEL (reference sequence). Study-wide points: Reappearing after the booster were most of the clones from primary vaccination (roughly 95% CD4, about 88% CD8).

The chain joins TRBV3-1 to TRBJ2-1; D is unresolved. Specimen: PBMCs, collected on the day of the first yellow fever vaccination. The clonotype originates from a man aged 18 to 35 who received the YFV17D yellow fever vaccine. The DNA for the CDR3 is TGTGCCAGCAGCCAGTACTCATCCTACAATGAGCAGTTCTTC. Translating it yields CASSQYSSYNEQFF.